These 27 T cell receptor beta chains came from one sample sequenced in a study of blood T cell repertoires in COVID-19 (dated by TCRdb to about 2020). The library was built by means of the immunoSEQ multiplex PCR assay. TCRdb provides this immuneACCESS table in a form limited to in-frame rearrangements. Some clones are lacking; in checked studies, under half of them reflect an unresolved V gene, and why the rest are absent is not known. In this sample the table shows 200,000 to 300,000 clones, about 85% of which occur a single time. Under 4% of the sample goes to the ten largest clones. What was sequenced was peripheral blood. These receptors all stem from a man aged 18 to 30 with active or convalescent COVID-19.

The chain recombines TRBV6-5 with TRBJ1-4; weak D call: TRBD1 (5 bases). The CDR3 extends over 15 amino acids. The V end was cut by 0 bases, the J end by 2 bases, with 7 bases between. Germline V gene data show CDR1 as MNHEY and CDR2 as SVGAGI. This chain's CDR3 is CASSYSGGTNEKLFF. CDR3 bases: TGTGCCAGCAGTTACTCGGGGGGTACTAATGAAAAACTGTTTTTT.

J is TRBJ1-1 and V is TRBV10-3; 8 bases are a match to TRBD1. CDR1 is ENHRY and CDR2 is SYGVKD in the germline V gene. The CDR3 is made up of 14 amino acids. V shed 6 bases, J shed 6 bases, and the junction held 9 bases outside the gene matches. The CDR3 bases are TGTGCCATCAGCCTTGGACAGGGTAGCTCTGAAGCTTTCTTT. It is translated as CAISLGQGSSEAFF.

The gene calls are TRBV7-3 and TRBJ1-6, with 7 bases that match TRBD1. The length of the CDR3 is 17 residues. V was pared by 2 bases and J by 7 bases, with 11 bases of the junction left unmatched. Germline values: CDR1 SGHTA, CDR2 FQGTGA. Written as DNA, the CDR3 is TGTGCCAGCAGCTTAGATGGGTTGGGACAGCACAATTCACCCCTCCACTTT. It specifies CASSLDGLGQHNSPLHF.

This rearrangement joins TRBV7-3 to TRBJ2-1; 10 nucleotides line up with TRBD1. The V gene's germline CDR1 is SGHTA and CDR2 FQGTGA. The CDR3 length is 14 residues. V shed 2 bases, J shed 7 bases, and the junction held 2 bases outside the gene matches. CDR3 residues: CASSLLGQGNEQFF. Written as DNA, the CDR3 is TGTGCCAGCAGCTTACTGGGACAGGGGAATGAGCAGTTCTTC.

The V and J genes are TRBV28 and TRBJ2-2; D may be TRBD2 (5 bases). V was pared by 5 bases and J by 7 bases, with 14 bases between. This CDR3 is 14 amino acids long. Germline lookup yields CDR1 MDHEN and CDR2 SYDVKM. The DNA of the CDR3 is TGTGCCAGCAGTAAAAGCGGTAATAACGGGGAGCTGTTTTTT. Translated, it gives CASSKSGNNGELFF.

The chain is built from TRBV24-1 and TRBJ1-5; the match to TRBD1 covers 7 bases. After removal of 4 bases from V and 5 bases from J, the junction contained 10 bases not matched to a gene. CDR1 KGHDR and CDR2 SFDVKD come from the germline V gene. CDR3 size: 16 residues. The CDR3 here is CATSESRDSIHQPQHF. The CDR3 DNA is TGTGCCACCAGTGAGTCCCGGGACAGCATCCATCAGCCCCAGCATTTT.

The chain uses TRBV6-2 or TRBV6-3 and TRBJ2-3; D gene ambiguous. V gave up 2 bases and J gave up 3 bases, with 9 bases separating them. This CDR3 contains 14 residues. In germline, CDR1 is MNHEY, CDR2 SVGEGT. CDR3 DNA: TGTGCCAGCAGTTACCCCCTAGTTACAGATACGCAGTATTTT. Protein product: CASSYPLVTDTQYF.

This clone was detected once. The chain couples TRBV21-1 to TRBJ2-6; the table's D call TRBD1 went unverified against the DNA. TRBV21-1 is reported as a pseudogene. This CDR3 contains 20 residues. The chain's CDR3 is CASSKGWDRRASSGANVLTF. CDR3 bases: TGTGCCAGCAGCAAAGGGTGGGACAGGCGCGCTAGCTCTGGGGCCAACGTCCTGACTTTC.

The gene calls are TRBV10-2 and TRBJ1-2; 7 bases align to TRBD1. In germline, CDR1 is WSHSY, CDR2 SAAADI. Germline trimming cut 5 bases from V and 4 bases from J; bases unmatched to any gene: 1. The CDR3 is 12 amino acids. CDR3 protein: CASSPGGYGYTF. The CDR3, as DNA: TGCGCCAGCAGTCCAGGGGGCTATGGCTACACCTTC.

This clone was seen only a few times. In DNA, the CDR3 is TGTGCCAGCAGTTACTCGAAAATCGTGGGCGCCTACAATGAGCAGTTCTTC. Translating gives CASSYSKIVGAYNEQFF. The rearrangement links TRBV6-2 or TRBV6-3 to TRBJ2-1; D unclear. Per the germline V gene, CDR1 is MNHEY and CDR2 is SVGEGT. Deletions cut 0 bases from V and 2 bases from J, with 14 bases between. The CDR3 has 17 residues.

The rearrangement joins TRBV6-2 or TRBV6-3 to TRBJ1-5, with 10 bases that match TRBD1. The CDR3 is made up of 14 amino acids. The V segment lost 4 bases and the J segment 7 bases; nucleotides outside the gene matches: 4. The germline gives CDR1 MNHEY, CDR2 SVGEGT. CDR3 nucleotide sequence: TGTGCCAGCAGTTTCGGACAGGGGGGACAGCCCCAGCATTTT. This encodes CASSFGQGGQPQHF.

This chain connects TRBV9 to TRBJ2-7; TRBD1 is a possible D gene (6 bases). The CDR3 totals 14 residues. In germline, CDR1 is SGDLS, CDR2 YYNGEE. V was cut by 4 bases and J by 7 bases, with 18 bases left in between. CDR3 region: CASSNLLSGEEQYF. As DNA, the CDR3 is TGTGCCAGCAGCAACCTGCTGTCAGGGGAAGAGCAGTACTTC.

The chain is built from TRBV29-1 and TRBJ1-2; D is unresolved. CDR1 is SQVTM, CDR2 ANQGSEA, per germline. The CDR3 spans 14 residues. V lost 1 base and J lost 2, with 11 bases in between. CDR3 in DNA: TGCAGCGTTGAAGGGAGTGCCCAGAACTATGGCTACACCTTC. This sequence encodes CSVEGSAQNYGYTF. The variable domain in full, with the rest retrieved from reference TRBV29-1 and TRBJ1-2, is SAVISQKPSRDICQRGTSLTIQCQVDSQVTMMFWYRQQPGQSLTLIATANQGSEATYESGFVIDKFPISRPNLTFSTLTVSNMSPEDSSIYLCSVEGSAQNYGYTFGSGTRLTVV.

The chain links TRBV28 to TRBJ2-1; tentative D call: TRBD2 (7 bases). Germline CDR1 is MDHEN and CDR2 is SYDVKM. The CDR3 has 15 amino acids. Trimming cost V 10 bases and J 6 bases, with 22 bases left between them. CDR3 residues: CAISERGAMVNEQFF. DNA of the CDR3: TGTGCCATCTCAGAACGGGGGGCGATGGTCAATGAGCAGTTCTTC.

The V and J genes are TRBV15 and TRBJ1-2; 9 positions match TRBD1. The V gene's germline CDR1 is LNHNV and CDR2 YYDKDF (reference sequence). After removal of 5 bases from V and 8 bases from J, the junction contained 6 bases not matched to a gene. This CDR3 is built from 13 residues. The CDR3 DNA sequence: TGTGCCACCAGCGCTGACAGGGGGAGCGGCTACACCTTC. Residues: CATSADRGSGYTF.

This chain links TRBV10-1 with TRBJ1-6; D is ambiguous. The germline V gene has CDR1 WNHNN and CDR2 SYGVQD (reference sequence). V was shortened by 5 bases and J by 2 bases, with 4 bases between the two germline ends. This CDR3 region has 13 residues. CDR3 sequence: CASSPTYNSPLHF. The CDR3 DNA reads as TGCGCCAGCAGTCCCACCTATAATTCACCCCTCCACTTT.

This rearrangement joins TRBV7-8 to TRBJ2-7, with 10 bases that match TRBD2. V shed 1 base, J shed 3 bases, and the junction held 18 bases outside the gene matches. This CDR3 has 20 amino acids. In germline, CDR1 is SGHVS, CDR2 FQNEAQ. The CDR3 DNA sequence: TGTGCCAGCAGCTTAGGGGTGGGTGAGGAACCGGGACTAGCGATCTACGAGCAGTACTTC. Translated: CASSLGVGEEPGLAIYEQYF.

The chain employs TRBV29-1 and TRBJ2-1; TRBD1 aligns across 10 bases. This CDR3 spans 14 amino acids. Germline CDR1 SQVTM, CDR2 ANQGSEA. CDR3 in DNA: TGCACCTTTTTGAGGACAGGGGGTGCGGATGAGCAGTTCTTC. Amino acid sequence: CTFLRTGGADEQFF.

The chain combines TRBV10-3 with TRBJ2-1; D possibly corresponds to TRBD2 (6 bases). Looked up from germline, CDR1 is ENHRY and CDR2 is SYGVKD. V lost 4 bases and J 7 bases, leaving 11 bases between the germline ends. The CDR3 is made up of 13 amino acids. CDR3 in DNA: TGTGCCATCAGTGCCGGGACTCCTAATGAGCAGTTCTTC. Translation gives CAISAGTPNEQFF.

V usage is TRBV5-1 and J usage is TRBJ2-2; no definite D call. Germline assignment: CDR1 SGHRS and CDR2 YFSETQ. Trimming removed 1 base at V and 6 bases at J, with 10 bases between. The CDR3 has 14 residues. Written as DNA, the CDR3 is TGCGCCAGCAGCTTGAGTTCAGGTCCCGGGGAGCTGTTTTTT. As protein: CASSLSSGPGELFF.

The V call is TRBV10-3, the J call TRBJ2-7, with unresolved D. Trimming took off 6 bases at V and 2 bases at J, with 5 bases between the two ends. This CDR3 has 11 residues. Germline CDR1 is ENHRY and CDR2 is SYGVKD. In DNA form, the CDR3 reads TGTGCCATCAGCCAAACCTACGAGCAGTACTTC. Translated, it gives CAISQTYEQYF.

This clone showed up just a few times. This chain connects TRBV30 to TRBJ1-5; 9 bases align to TRBD1. Looked up from germline, CDR1 is GTSNPN and CDR2 is SVGIG (reference sequence). CDR3 length: 13 residues. V trimming: 5 bases; J trimming: 4 bases; junction bases outside the gene matches: 3. The CDR3: CAWGDRENQPQHF. The CDR3 DNA is TGTGCCTGGGGGGACAGGGAAAATCAGCCCCAGCATTTT.

The chain employs TRBV7-6 and TRBJ2-5; D possibly corresponds to TRBD2 (5 bases). The CDR3 sequence is 13 residues long. From germline, CDR1 is SGHVS and CDR2 FNYEAQ. V dropped 0 bases and J dropped 4 bases, with 6 bases sitting between them. For the CDR3, the DNA is TGTGCCAGCAGCTTAGCGGCGGGAGAGACCCAGTACTTC. This encodes CASSLAAGETQYF.

This clone has a handful of counts. This chain connects TRBV12-3 or TRBV12-4 to TRBJ2-7, with 7 bases aligning to TRBD2. Unmatched junction bases numbered 5, after V lost 5 bases and J lost 4 bases. The CDR3 is 13 amino acids. The CDR3 is CASSRAGLYEQYF. The CDR3 DNA follows: TGTGCCAGCAGTCGAGCGGGATTATACGAGCAGTACTTC.

The rearrangement uses TRBV5-4 and TRBJ2-7; 8 positions match TRBD2. The germline V gene encodes CDR1 SGHNT and CDR2 YYREEE (reference sequence). The ends lost 4 bases at V and 0 bases at J; junction bases unmatched: 9. The CDR3 runs 16 residues. Here the CDR3 DNA reads TGTGCCAGCAGCGGCAGGGGTACTAGCGGCTCCTACGAGCAGTACTTC. This encodes CASSGRGTSGSYEQYF.

The V gene is TRBV7-2, the J gene TRBJ1-2; D is perhaps TRBD1 (5 bases). V lost 1 base and J 2 bases, leaving 11 bases between the germline ends. Germline V gene data show CDR1 as SGHTA and CDR2 as FQGNSA. The CDR3 covers 15 residues. The CDR3 protein is CASSLVQGANYGYTF. CDR3 sequence (DNA): TGTGCCAGCAGCTTAGTTCAGGGCGCGAACTATGGCTACACCTTC.

This chain connects TRBV2 to TRBJ2-2; D ambiguous. Per germline, CDR1 SNHLY and CDR2 FYNNEI. V lost 8 bases to trimming and J lost 6 bases, with 4 bases between them. This CDR3 is built from 10 residues. The CDR3 coding sequence is TGTGCCAGCCGGGCCGGGGAGCTGTTTTTT. Protein sequence: CASRAGELFF.